This T cell receptor beta chain was identified during a study of shared clonotypes between healthy human individuals. Findings and caveats of the study: The rarefaction results pointed to incomplete sorted-subset sequencing despite large depth.

Assay used: immunoSEQ multiplex PCR; TCRdb lists only in-frame clones, some missing. The table shows fewer than 400,000 clones, with 74% occurring only once. V lost 0 bases and J lost 2, with 14 bases in between. The CDR3 has 16 amino acids. Germline loops: CDR1 MGHRA, CDR2 YSYEKL. As regards this clone: Its antigen is unknown.

This chain connects TRBV4-1 to TRBJ2-7; D is ambiguous. The sequence derives from a man aged 30-40 years in good health. The sample was memory CD4+ T cells sorted from blood. This sample's subset: CD45RA-negative fraction. The CDR3: CASSQDPASKPYEQYF. CDR3 in DNA: TGCGCCAGCAGCCAAGATCCGGCTTCGAAACCCTACGAGCAGTACTTC.